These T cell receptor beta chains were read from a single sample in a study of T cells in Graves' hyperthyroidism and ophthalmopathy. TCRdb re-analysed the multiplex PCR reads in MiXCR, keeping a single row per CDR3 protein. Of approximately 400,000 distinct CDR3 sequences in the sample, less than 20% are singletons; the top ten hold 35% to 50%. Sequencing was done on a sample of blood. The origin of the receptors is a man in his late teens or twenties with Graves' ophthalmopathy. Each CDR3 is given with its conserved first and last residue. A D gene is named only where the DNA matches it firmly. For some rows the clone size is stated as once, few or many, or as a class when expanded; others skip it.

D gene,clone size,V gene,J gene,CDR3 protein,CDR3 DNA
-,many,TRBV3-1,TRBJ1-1,CASSQGASVEMAFF,TGTGCCAGCAGCCAAGGAGCTTCCGTCGAGATGGCTTTCTTT
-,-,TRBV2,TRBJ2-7,CASREPGHPEQYF,TGTGCCAGCCGAGAGCCGGGACACCCCGAGCAGTACTTC
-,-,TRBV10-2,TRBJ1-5,CASAGACNQPQHF,TGCGCCAGTGCGGGGGCTTGCAATCAGCCCCAGCATTTT
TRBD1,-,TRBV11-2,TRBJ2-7,CASSNRDREYEQYF,TGTGCCAGCAGCAACCGGGACAGGGAGTACGAGCAGTACTTC
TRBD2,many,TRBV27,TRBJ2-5,CASSLSRGTSGAGAQETQYF,TGTGCCAGCAGTTTATCCCGCGGGACTAGCGGGGCTGGGGCACAAGAGACCCAGTACTTC
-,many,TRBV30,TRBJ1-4,CAFWRFAEKLFF,TGTGCCTTCTGGCGGTTCGCTGAAAAACTGTTTTTT
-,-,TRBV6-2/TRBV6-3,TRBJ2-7,CASSDRSYNGQYF,TGTGCCAGCAGCGACAGATCCTACAATGGGCAGTACTTC
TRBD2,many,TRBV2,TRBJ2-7,CASSAGRDISYEQYF,TGTGCCAGCAGTGCGGGGAGGGATATCTCCTACGAGCAGTACTTC
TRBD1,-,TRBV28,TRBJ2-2,CASSFRDRNTGELFF,TGTGCCAGCAGTTTTCGGGACAGGAACACCGGGGAGCTGTTTTTT
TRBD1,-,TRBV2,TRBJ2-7,CASSAHRDRVSEEQYF,TGTGCCAGCAGCGCCCACCGGGACAGGGTGTCGGAGGAGCAGTACTTC
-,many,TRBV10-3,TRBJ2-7,CAIRPGTSGDEQYF,TGTGCCATCAGGCCCGGGACCTCGGGGGACGAGCAGTACTTC
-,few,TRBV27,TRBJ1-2,CASSLKGPAHLAGGYTF,TGTGCCAGCAGCCTCAAAGGACCTGCCCACCTAGCGGGGGGCTACACCTTC
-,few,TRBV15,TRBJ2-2,CATSGKGGWTGELFF,TGTGCCACCAGCGGTAAGGGAGGATGGACCGGGGAGCTGTTTTTT
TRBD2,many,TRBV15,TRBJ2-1,CATSGSGGAKYEQFF,TGTGCCACCAGCGGGAGCGGGGGGGCCAAATATGAGCAGTTCTTC
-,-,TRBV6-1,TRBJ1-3,CASKDHSGNTIYF,TGTGCCAGCAAAGATCACTCTGGAAACACCATATATTTT
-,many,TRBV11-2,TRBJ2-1,CASSSRDNMIEQFF,TGTGCCAGCAGCTCCCGGGACAATATGATTGAGCAGTTCTTC
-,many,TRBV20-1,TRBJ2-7,CSASTWGSSEQYF,TGCAGTGCTAGTACGTGGGGATCGAGCGAGCAGTACTTC
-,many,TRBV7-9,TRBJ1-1,CASSSSGLENTEAFF,TGTGCCAGCAGCTCATCGGGACTGGAGAACACTGAAGCTTTCTTT
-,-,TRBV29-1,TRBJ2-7,CSVATHRSVGEQYF,TGCAGCGTCGCCACCCACCGATCGGTGGGCGAGCAGTACTTC
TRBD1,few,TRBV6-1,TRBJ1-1,CASIAQGMNTEAFF,TGTGCCAGCATCGCACAGGGGATGAACACTGAAGCTTTCTTT
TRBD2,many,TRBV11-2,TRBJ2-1,CASRPISGGRNEQFF,TGTGCCAGCAGACCGATTAGCGGGGGCCGCAATGAGCAGTTCTTC
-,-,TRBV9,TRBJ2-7,CASSVIPGPDYEQYF,TGTGCCAGCAGCGTAATTCCGGGACCAGACTACGAGCAGTACTTC
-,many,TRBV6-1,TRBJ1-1,CASRGMGAINTEAFF,TGTGCCAGCAGAGGGATGGGGGCAATTAACACTGAAGCTTTCTTT
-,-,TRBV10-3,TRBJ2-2,CAISRGAPGTGELFF,TGTGCCATCAGCCGTGGGGCCCCCGGGACCGGGGAGCTGTTTTTT
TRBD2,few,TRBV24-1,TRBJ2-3,CATSDLTSGPTDTQYF,TGTGCCACCAGTGATTTGACTAGCGGGCCCACAGATACGCAGTATTTT
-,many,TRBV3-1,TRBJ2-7,CASSQDTGTYEQYF,TGTGCCAGCAGCCAAGATACAGGGACCTACGAGCAGTACTTC
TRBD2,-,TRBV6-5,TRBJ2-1,CASSYPRASGRRYNEQFF,TGTGCCAGCAGTTACCCGAGGGCTAGCGGGAGGAGGTACAATGAGCAGTTCTTC
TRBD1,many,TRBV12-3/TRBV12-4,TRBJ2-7,CASSPGAGGYEQYF,TGTGCCAGCAGCCCCGGGGCAGGGGGATACGAGCAGTACTTC
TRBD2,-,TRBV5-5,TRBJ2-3,CASSRDSSGGRGTDTQYF,TGTGCCAGCAGTCGGGACTCTAGCGGGGGGCGCGGAACAGATACGCAGTATTTT
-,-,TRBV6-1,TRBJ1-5,CASSFDGHQPQHF,TGTGCCAGCAGTTTCGACGGTCATCAGCCCCAGCATTTT
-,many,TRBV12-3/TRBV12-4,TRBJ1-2,CASGSTTSNYGYTF,TGTGCCAGCGGGTCAACCACTTCTAACTATGGCTACACCTTC